Included here is one TCR beta chain sequence, with context. The roughly 18-34 mg bulk tissue piece was not sorted before simultaneous RNA and DNA extraction. Through surgical resection, the patients' primary liver carcinoma was treated. The authors sampled five separate regions per tumor. This record comes from a study of tumor-infiltrating lymphocytes in primary liver carcinoma. The germline V gene encodes CDR1 SGHAT and CDR2 FQNNGV. The CDR3 covers 18 residues. With 5 bases removed from V and 6 bases from J, the gap between germline ends came to 26 bases. Researchers generated TCR beta cDNA from approximately 520 ng of total RNA, relying on a constant-region primer. Library construction for TCR beta comprised three nested multiplex PCR rounds performed with slightly modified ARM-PCR. Both of the initial two PCR rounds ran for 10 cycles and employed TRBV1-TRBV30 forward primers alongside a C-beta reverse primer. TCRdb redid the calling of the multiplex PCR reads with MiXCR, one entry per CDR3 protein. The table includes tens of thousands of distinct CDR3 sequences, about three quarters detected once.

This receptor was taken from a man aged 35 to 55 with primary liver carcinoma and hepatitis B virus infection. This sequence joins TRBV11-2 and TRBJ2-1; TRBD2 is a possible D gene (5 bases). The sequenced sample consisted of liver tumor tissue from sampling region 3. As for subset: tumor region T3, left-lateral pole. The CDR3 reads CASSRTEGRLVRPNEQFF. CDR3 DNA sequence: TGTGCCAGCAGCCGTACAGAAGGGAGATTAGTGAGGCCCAATGAGCAGTTCTTC.